This TCR beta chain came from a study of blood T cell repertoires in COVID-19. CDR1 SSHAT and CDR2 FNYEAQ come from the germline V gene (reference sequence). This CDR3 has 15 residues. The ends lost 6 bases at V and 5 bases at J; junction bases unmatched: 10. Profiling relied on immunoSEQ multiplex PCR, and the TCRdb table lists in-frame clones only, not all of them. The table shows some 300,000 clones, with around 89% occurring only once. In this sample, this clone turned up once. The receptor's source is a woman aged 25 to 39 who had recovered from COVID-19. The V and J genes are TRBV7-7 and TRBJ2-1, with 7 bases aligning to TRBD1. Sequenced: peripheral blood. The CDR3 spells CASSPDRVRNNEQFF. CDR3 sequence (DNA): TGTGCCAGCAGTCCTGACAGGGTCCGAAACAATGAGCAGTTCTTC.